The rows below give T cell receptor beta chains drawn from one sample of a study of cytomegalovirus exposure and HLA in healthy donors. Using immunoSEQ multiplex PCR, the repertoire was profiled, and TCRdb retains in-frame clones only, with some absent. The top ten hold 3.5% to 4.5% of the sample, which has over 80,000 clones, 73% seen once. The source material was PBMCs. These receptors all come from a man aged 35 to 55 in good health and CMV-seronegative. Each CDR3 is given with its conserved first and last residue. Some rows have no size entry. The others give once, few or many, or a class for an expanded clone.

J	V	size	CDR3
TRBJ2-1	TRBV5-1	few	CASSLGRGTYEQFF
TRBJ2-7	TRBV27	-	CASSERPYDEQYF
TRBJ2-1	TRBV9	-	CASSVASGGAGEQFF
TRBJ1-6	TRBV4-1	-	CASSQPRGEYYNSPLHF
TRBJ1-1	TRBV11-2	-	CASSGTGTLNTEAFF
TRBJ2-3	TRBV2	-	CASVRDHPTDTQYF
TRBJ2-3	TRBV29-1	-	CSVGPRGPDTQYF
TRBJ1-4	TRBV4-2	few	CASTRQGADLEKLFF
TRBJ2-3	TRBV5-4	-	CASSLNRRGVRSTDTQYF
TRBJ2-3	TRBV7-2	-	CASSLRGGRTDTQYF
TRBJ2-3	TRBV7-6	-	CASRAHTSTDTQYF
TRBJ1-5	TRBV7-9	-	CASSFGLTYPQHF
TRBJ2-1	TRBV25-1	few	CASSDSTSGDSYNEQFF
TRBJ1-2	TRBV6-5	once	CASSPGYRGFFGYTF
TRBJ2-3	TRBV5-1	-	CASSRSGLSTDTQYF
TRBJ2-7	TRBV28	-	CASSLVSSYEQYF
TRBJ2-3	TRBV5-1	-	CASSLAGTSGTDTQYF
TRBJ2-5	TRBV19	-	CASRRGQSFQETQYF
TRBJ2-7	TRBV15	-	CATSSQKEGYEQYF
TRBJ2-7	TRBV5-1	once	CASSYLTGAKSYEQYF
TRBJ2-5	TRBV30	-	CAWRGTNLAGGPETQYF
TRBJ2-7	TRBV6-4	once	CASSVRGGSGPYEQYF
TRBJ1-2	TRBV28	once	CASSPPGQGRGGYTF
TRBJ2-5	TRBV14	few	CASSQEGPGAAGASETQYF
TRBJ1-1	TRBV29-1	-	CSVGQGNEAFF
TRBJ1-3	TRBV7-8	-	CASSSAGTGPSGNTIYF
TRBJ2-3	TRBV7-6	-	CASSSGLAGEGDTQYF
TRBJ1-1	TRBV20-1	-	CSGDAGTEAFF
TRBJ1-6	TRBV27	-	CASSSTGDGSPLHF
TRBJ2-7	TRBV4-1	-	CASSPLQGASREQYF
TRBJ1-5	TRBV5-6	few	CASSSGRSNQPQHF
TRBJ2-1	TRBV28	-	CASREGLAGYNEQFF
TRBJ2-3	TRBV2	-	CASSEPSGGQGDTQYF
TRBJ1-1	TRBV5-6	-	CASSSLGTGGRTEAFF
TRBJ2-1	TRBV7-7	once	CASSLAGGNNEQFF
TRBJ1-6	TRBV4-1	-	CASSQDPRQGPSPLHF
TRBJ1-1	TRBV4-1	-	CASTLGEKNTEAFF
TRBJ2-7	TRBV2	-	CATGGEPYEQYF
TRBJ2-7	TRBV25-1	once	CASSDPGQEPYEQYF
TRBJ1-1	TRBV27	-	CASSLVGTGGSSTEAFF
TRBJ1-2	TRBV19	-	CASSGVTKEGYGYTF
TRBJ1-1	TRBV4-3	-	CASSQGQGLGEAFF
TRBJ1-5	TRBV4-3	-	CASSQGTGRNQPQHF
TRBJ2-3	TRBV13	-	CASSAYSGGEDTQYF
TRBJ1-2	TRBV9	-	CASSLQTGKDGYTF
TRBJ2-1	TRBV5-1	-	CASSLEPGTGTYNEQFF
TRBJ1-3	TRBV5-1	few	CASSLGGSNSGNTIYF
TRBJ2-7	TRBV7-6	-	CASSLVSAGSSYEQYF
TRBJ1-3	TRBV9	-	CASSGQGESGNTIYF
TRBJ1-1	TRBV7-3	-	CASSPRSGQGATEAFF
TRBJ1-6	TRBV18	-	CASSLTDRGSPLHF
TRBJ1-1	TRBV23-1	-	CASSQSRQGPWGTEAFF
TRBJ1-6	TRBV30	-	CAWRTIQSSYNSPLHF
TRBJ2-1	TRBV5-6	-	CASSSGTGLYNEQFF
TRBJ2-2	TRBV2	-	CASSYQGRSTGELFF